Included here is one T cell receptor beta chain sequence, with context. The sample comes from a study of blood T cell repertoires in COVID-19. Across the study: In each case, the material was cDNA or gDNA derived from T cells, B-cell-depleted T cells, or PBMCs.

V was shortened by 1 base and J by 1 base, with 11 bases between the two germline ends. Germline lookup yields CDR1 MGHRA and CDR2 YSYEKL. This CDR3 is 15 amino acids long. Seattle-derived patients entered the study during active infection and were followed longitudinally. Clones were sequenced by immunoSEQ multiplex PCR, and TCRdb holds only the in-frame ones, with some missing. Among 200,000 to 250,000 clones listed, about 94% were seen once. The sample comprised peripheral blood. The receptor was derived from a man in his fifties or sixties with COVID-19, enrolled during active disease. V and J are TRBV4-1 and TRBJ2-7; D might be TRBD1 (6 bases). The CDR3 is CASSQGYRASYEQYF. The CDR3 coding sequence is TGCGCCAGCAGCCAAGGGTACAGGGCGTCCTACGAGCAGTACTTC.